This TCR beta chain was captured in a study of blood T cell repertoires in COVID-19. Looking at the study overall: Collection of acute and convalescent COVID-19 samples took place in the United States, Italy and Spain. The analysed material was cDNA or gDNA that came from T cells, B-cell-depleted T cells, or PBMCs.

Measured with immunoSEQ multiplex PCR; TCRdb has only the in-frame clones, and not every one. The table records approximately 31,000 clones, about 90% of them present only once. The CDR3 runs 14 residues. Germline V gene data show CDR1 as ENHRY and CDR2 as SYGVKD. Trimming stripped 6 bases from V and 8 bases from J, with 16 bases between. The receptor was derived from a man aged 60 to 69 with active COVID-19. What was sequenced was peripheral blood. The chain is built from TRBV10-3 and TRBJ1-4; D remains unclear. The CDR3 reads CAISPTGLREKLFF. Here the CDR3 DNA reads TGTGCCATCAGCCCGACCGGACTACGCGAAAAACTGTTTTTT.